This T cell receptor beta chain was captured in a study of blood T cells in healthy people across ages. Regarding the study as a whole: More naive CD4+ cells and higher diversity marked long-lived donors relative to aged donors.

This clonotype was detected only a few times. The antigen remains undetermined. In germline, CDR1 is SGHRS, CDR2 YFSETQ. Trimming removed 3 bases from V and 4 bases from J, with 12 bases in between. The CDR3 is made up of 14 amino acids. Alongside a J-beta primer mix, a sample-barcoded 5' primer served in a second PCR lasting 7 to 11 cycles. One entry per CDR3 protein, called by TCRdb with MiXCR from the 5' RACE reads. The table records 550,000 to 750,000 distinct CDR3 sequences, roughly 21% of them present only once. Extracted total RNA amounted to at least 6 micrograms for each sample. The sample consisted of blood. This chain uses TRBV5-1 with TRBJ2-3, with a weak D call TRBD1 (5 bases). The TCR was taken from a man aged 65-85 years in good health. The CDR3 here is CASSSQVGPDTQYF. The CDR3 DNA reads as TGCGCCAGCAGCTCACAGGTGGGGCCAGATACGCAGTATTTT.